This T cell receptor beta chain is drawn from a study of cytomegalovirus exposure and HLA in healthy donors. Study in general: Previous work identified roughly 120 million unique TCR beta sequences from approximately 190 million T cells.

This PCR relied on a set of 60 Vbeta primers and 13 Jbeta primers. TCRdb's table, derived via immunoSEQ multiplex PCR, lists solely in-frame clones and lacks some. The sample has about 130,000 clones; 75% to 85% are singletons. This clone was counted a single time. What it binds is unknown. At the time of sampling, donors were nominally healthy, though unrecorded immune exposures were likely. This CDR3 has 15 amino acids. V trimming: 6 bases; J trimming: 0 bases; junction bases outside the gene matches: 5. Study-wide points: TRBV6-2, TRBV6-3 and some other V segments were excluded as indistinguishable. It was in a later analysis that TCR association rates were seen to vary by HLA locus, highest for DRB1 and lowest for HLA-C.

The chain has TRBV6-7 and TRBJ2-4; 7 bases are a match to TRBD1. TRBV6-7 has ORF status, its function being uncertain. The clonotype originates from a man between 25 and 39 years old in good health and CMV-seropositive. The sample consisted of PBMCs. CDR3 coding DNA: TGTGCCAGCAGCCGGGGACAGTTAGCCAAAAACATTCAGTACTTC. It translates to CASSRGQLAKNIQYF.